This T cell receptor beta chain appears in the sequencing data of a study of response to subunit inactivated influenza vaccine. Broader study findings: Only a handful of new T cells, the authors suggested, are recruited with each seasonal influenza vaccination.

This clonotype has more than one count but fewer than ten. The antigen remains undetermined. The germline CDR1 and CDR2 sequences are KGHDR and SFDVKD. The length of the CDR3 is 13 residues. The V end lost 7 bases, the J end lost 8 bases, and 14 bases lay between the germline ends. TCRdb analysed the RT-PCR reads with MiXCR anew, one entry per CDR3 protein. The sample records hundreds of thousands of distinct CDR3 sequences, 22% being singletons. The genes are TRBV24-1 and TRBJ2-1; D may be TRBD2 (7 bases). The material was PBMCs from blood, obtained less than 22 months after vaccination. This TCR was recovered from a man between 50 and 75 years old who received an inactivated influenza vaccine. CDR3 sequence: CATRRGPLDEQFF. CDR3 DNA: TGTGCCACCAGGCGGGGGCCTCTCGATGAGCAGTTCTTC.